Listed below are T cell receptor beta chains from one sample, sequenced in a study of radiotherapy plus CTLA-4 blockade in lung cancer. Method: immunoSEQ multiplex PCR; TCRdb's copy keeps in-frame clones and lacks some. Found here are some 50,000 clones, 60% to 80% of them singletons; the top ten hold approximately 8.3%. Sequencing was performed on peripheral blood, taken from a patient treated with radiotherapy plus ipilimumab. The receptors originated from a human donor with non-small cell lung cancer who had stable disease on radiotherapy plus ipilimumab. CDR3s include the opening cysteine and the closing phenylalanine or tryptophan. The order of the fields is V gene, J gene, CDR3 protein.

v_gene: TRBV11-2
j_gene: TRBJ2-3
CDR3aa: CASSWSGGSSDTQYF

v_gene: TRBV11-3
j_gene: TRBJ2-2
CDR3aa: CASSLQGTGTGELFF

v_gene: TRBV5-1
j_gene: TRBJ1-6
CDR3aa: CASSFGSSYNSPLHF

v_gene: TRBV29-1
j_gene: TRBJ2-1
CDR3aa: CSVVTGSNEQFF

v_gene: TRBV2
j_gene: TRBJ1-1
CDR3aa: CASRALRQGDEAFF

v_gene: TRBV5-6
j_gene: TRBJ1-5
CDR3aa: CASSLVGEPQHF

v_gene: TRBV11-3
j_gene: TRBJ1-6
CDR3aa: CASSLYGQSPLHF

v_gene: TRBV2
j_gene: TRBJ2-2
CDR3aa: CASSEAIPGELFF

v_gene: TRBV9
j_gene: TRBJ1-2
CDR3aa: CASSSTPGRLHGYTF

v_gene: TRBV29-1
j_gene: TRBJ1-1
CDR3aa: CSVDRDTEAFF

v_gene: TRBV6-1
j_gene: TRBJ1-1
CDR3aa: CASNPTGSGTEAFF

v_gene: TRBV6-5
j_gene: TRBJ1-1
CDR3aa: CASLLDRGDTEAFF

v_gene: TRBV7-2
j_gene: TRBJ2-3
CDR3aa: CASSSGQGPQYF

v_gene: TRBV19
j_gene: TRBJ1-1
CDR3aa: CASSIAARAVTRMNTEAFF

v_gene: TRBV15
j_gene: TRBJ1-5
CDR3aa: CATSRQGAIQPQHF

v_gene: TRBV7-7
j_gene: TRBJ1-1
CDR3aa: CASSLRSGTEAFF

v_gene: TRBV6-5
j_gene: TRBJ2-3
CDR3aa: CASSPRELTDTQYF

v_gene: TRBV10-3
j_gene: TRBJ1-1
CDR3aa: CAISEVRAGVLSTEAFF

v_gene: TRBV7-8
j_gene: TRBJ1-3
CDR3aa: CASSSKVGNGNTIYF

v_gene: TRBV5-1
j_gene: TRBJ2-2
CDR3aa: CASSPTGPRENTGELFF

v_gene: TRBV19
j_gene: TRBJ1-6
CDR3aa: CASTKFSSYNSPLHF

v_gene: TRBV7-2
j_gene: TRBJ2-2
CDR3aa: CASSLGDWASGHGELFF

v_gene: TRBV6-1
j_gene: TRBJ1-2
CDR3aa: CASSDWGGYGYTF

v_gene: TRBV5-1
j_gene: TRBJ2-1
CDR3aa: CASSLGLAGNSYNEQFF

v_gene: TRBV7-8
j_gene: TRBJ1-1
CDR3aa: CASSLVKREDTEAFF

v_gene: TRBV9
j_gene: TRBJ1-2
CDR3aa: CASSVGEGAYGYTF